One sample yielded the 10 T cell receptor beta chains listed below, sequenced in a study of CD8 T cells in ankylosing spondylitis. TCRdb reanalysed the 5' RACE reads using MiXCR and keeps one entry per CDR3 protein. The table records 200,000 to 250,000 distinct CDR3 sequences, roughly 8% of them present only once. The sequenced sample consisted of blood, either unsorted or a sorted T cell fraction (not recorded which). These receptors were collected from a female donor with ankylosing spondylitis or in good health (not recorded which).

At least ten counts were recorded for this clonotype. V is TRBV25-1 and J is TRBJ2-7; TRBD1 aligns across 7 bases. Trimming at V came to 8 bases and at J to 5 bases, leaving 12 bases not matched to a gene. The CDR3 runs 14 residues. CDR1 is MGHDK and CDR2 is SYGVNS in the germline V gene. The CDR3 region has the DNA TGTGCCAGCGCCTCCCGGACAGGCCCAAACGAGCAGTACTTC. It translates to CASASRTGPNEQYF.

This clonotype came up many times. The chain combines TRBV12-3 or TRBV12-4 with TRBJ1-1, with no clear D. The CDR3 is made up of 12 amino acids. V was clipped by 8 bases and J by 9 bases, with 16 bases between them. Written as DNA, the CDR3 is TGTGCCAGCTCCGGCCGGGATACTAAAGCTTTCTTT. This codes for CASSGRDTKAFF.

This clonotype was counted ten times or more. This chain joins TRBV20-1 and TRBJ2-6, with D tentatively TRBD1 (5 bases). The CDR3 runs 16 residues. The V gene lost 6 bases and the J gene lost 0 bases, with 15 bases spanning the gap. CDR1 and CDR2 (germline): DFQATT, SNEGSKA (reference sequence). The CDR3 here is CSAPTAPISGANVLTF. The CDR3 DNA follows: TGCAGTGCACCGACAGCCCCCATCTCTGGGGCCAACGTCCTGACTTTC.

This chain connects TRBV19 to TRBJ2-1, with D tentatively TRBD2 (7 bases). CDR1 and CDR2 from the germline V gene are LNHDA and SQIVND (reference sequence). This CDR3 spans 13 amino acids. V was shortened by 2 bases and J by 16 bases, with 18 bases between the two germline ends. The CDR3 coding sequence is TGTGCCAGTAGTATAAGGGGGGGAGGGGATGGATTCTTC. Translating it yields CASSIRGGGDGFF.

In its sample, this clonotype was seen many times. The genes are TRBV3-1 and TRBJ2-1; either TRBD1 or TRBD2 may fit D (6 bases each). CDR1 and CDR2 from the germline V gene are LGHDT and YNNKEL (reference sequence). This CDR3 spans 16 amino acids. V lost 0 bases and J 7 bases, leaving 16 bases between the germline ends. CDR3 protein: CASSQDGGGGGNEQFF. The CDR3 nucleotides read TGTGCCAGCAGCCAAGATGGAGGGGGAGGAGGGAATGAGCAGTTCTTC.

Ten or more counts support this clonotype. V usage is TRBV2 and J usage is TRBJ2-7; tentative D call: TRBD1 (5 bases). Trimming removed 1 base at V and 3 bases at J, with 13 bases between. The CDR3 has 15 residues. CDR1 is SNHLY and CDR2 is FYNNEI in the germline V gene. The CDR3: CASSEVEKGDYEQYF. Here the CDR3 DNA reads TGTGCCAGCAGTGAAGTGGAAAAAGGGGACTACGAGCAGTACTTC.

This clonotype was counted only a few times. V gene TRBV7-2 combines with J gene TRBJ2-1, with D tentatively TRBD2 (5 bases). Germline V gene lookup returns CDR1 SGHTA and CDR2 FQGNSA. The V and J ends lost 0 bases and 8 bases respectively, with 11 bases between them. The CDR3 contains 14 residues. The CDR3 protein is CASSLAGRGDEQFF. In DNA form, the CDR3 reads TGTGCCAGCAGCTTAGCGGGTCGGGGAGATGAGCAGTTCTTC.

This clonotype came up many times. The V gene is TRBV5-6, the J gene TRBJ2-1; no clear D. CDR3 length: 15 amino acids. Germline CDR1 reads SGHDT; CDR2 reads YYEEEE. V was pared by 2 bases and J by 3 bases, with 12 bases between. The CDR3 DNA sequence: TGTGCCAGCAGCTTAGACGAAAGATTCTACAATGAGCAGTTCTTC. The encoded protein is CASSLDERFYNEQFF. Full variable domain (outside the CDR3, taken from reference TRBV5-6 and TRBJ2-1): DAGVTQSPTHLIKTRGQQVTLRCSPKSGHDTVSWYQQALGQGPQFIFQYYEEEERQRGNFPDRFSGHQFPNYSSELNVNALLLGDSALYLCASSLDERFYNEQFFGPGTRLTVL.

This clonotype was seen repeatedly, ten times or more. V gene TRBV2 combines with J gene TRBJ2-7, with 7 bases matching TRBD1. Trimming took 6 bases from V and 0 from J; bases not matched to a gene: 14. CDR3 length equals 17 residues. Germline V lookup: CDR1 SNHLY, CDR2 FYNNEI. The CDR3 nucleotides read TGTGCCAGCAGCATAAATTTCCGGGACAGTAGCTCCTACGAGCAGTACTTC. Protein sequence: CASSINFRDSSSYEQYF.

The table lists this clonotype with many counts. CDR3 nucleotide sequence: TGTGCCAGCAGTTTCCCGCTAGCGGGAGGGGGGAATGAGCAGTTCTTC. This encodes CASSFPLAGGGNEQFF. This rearrangement joins TRBV27 to TRBJ2-1, with 12 bases matching TRBD2. The V gene's germline CDR1 is MNHEY and CDR2 SMNVEV (reference sequence). V was clipped by 3 bases and J by 7 bases; unmatched bases: 7. The CDR3 has 16 residues.